The 4 T cell receptor beta chains listed next were all sequenced from one sample in a study of blood T cell repertoires in COVID-19. The repertoire was sequenced with immunoSEQ multiplex PCR; TCRdb's copy has only in-frame clones and lacks some. The table shows around 320,000 clones, with 65% to 90% occurring only once. The sequenced sample consisted of peripheral blood. These receptors were collected from a human donor in a cohort sampled during active COVID-19.

By share of the sample, this clone is medium-sized (0.01 to 0.1%). This rearrangement joins TRBV20-1 to TRBJ2-7; D possibly corresponds to TRBD2 (6 bases). The CDR3 contains 11 residues. V was shortened by 4 bases and J by 6 bases, with 10 bases between the two germline ends. Germline V gene lookup returns CDR1 DFQATT and CDR2 SNEGSKA (reference sequence). The CDR3 DNA sequence: TGCAGTGCTATGGAGGGAACCGAGCAGTACTTC. Residues: CSAMEGTEQYF.

J is TRBJ2-4 and V is TRBV20-1; 8 nucleotides agree with TRBD2. The V gene's germline CDR1 is DFQATT and CDR2 SNEGSKA (reference sequence). The V and J ends lost 4 bases and 9 bases, in that order; junction bases with no gene match: 2. The CDR3 is 11 residues long. CDR3 sequence: CSAIAGGIQYF. CDR3 sequence (DNA): TGCAGTGCTATTGCGGGGGGCATTCAGTACTTC.

V and J are TRBV9 and TRBJ1-4; 8 bases agree with TRBD1. The V segment lost 4 bases and the J segment 6 bases; nucleotides outside the gene matches: 8. The CDR3 sequence is 15 residues long. The germline CDR1 and CDR2 sequences are SGDLS and YYNGEE. The CDR3: CASSTGQGYDEKLFF. CDR3 coding DNA: TGTGCCAGCAGCACCGGACAGGGATATGATGAAAAACTGTTTTTT. Supplemented by reference TRBV9 and TRBJ1-4, the full variable domain reads DSGVTQTPKHLITATGQRVTLRCSPRSGDLSVYWYQQSLDQGLQFLIQYYNGEERAKGNILERFSAQQFPDLHSELNLSSLELGDSALYFCASSTGQGYDEKLFFGSGTQLSVL.

V is TRBV29-1 and J is TRBJ1-1, with 8 bases that match TRBD1. Germline CDR1 SQVTM, CDR2 ANQGSEA. After removal of 4 bases from V and 0 bases from J, the junction contained 13 bases not matched to a gene. CDR3 length equals 17 residues. The CDR3 sequence: CSVVTGRGRILNTEAFF. The CDR3 coding sequence is TGCAGCGTTGTAACCGGCAGGGGGCGCATCCTGAACACTGAAGCTTTCTTT.